Listed below are T cell receptor beta chains from one sample, sequenced in a study of lymphopenia after photon versus proton radiotherapy. The method was immunoSEQ multiplex PCR; TCRdb's version includes in-frame clones alone and lacks a portion of them. The table has 26,000 or so clones, more than 80% seen once. The sequences come from peripheral blood, collected from a patient treated with photon-based radiotherapy. Receptors originate from a young man with gastric cancer. Each CDR3 is given with its conserved first and last residue. Fields, in order: clone size, D gene, J gene, V gene, CDR3 DNA, CDR3 protein. The D gene is left open where the match is weak. Some rows mark clone size as missing; the rest say once, few, many or name a class of expanded clone.

.	.	TRBJ1-6	TRBV6-1	TGTGCCAGCCACCCATATCCCAATTCACCCCTCCACTTT	CASHPYPNSPLHF
.	TRBD1	TRBJ1-1	TRBV19	TGTGCCAGTAGTATCTCCCAGGGGGCAGCTGAAGCTTTCTTT	CASSISQGAAEAFF
.	.	TRBJ1-1	TRBV6-1	TGTGCCAGCAGTGAAGGATCGAGGGGAGCTTTCTTT	CASSEGSRGAFF
.	TRBD1	TRBJ1-6	TRBV28	TGTGCCAGCAGTCTCACCGGGACAGTTAATTCACCCCTCCACTTT	CASSLTGTVNSPLHF
.	.	TRBJ2-7	TRBV5-1	TGCGCCAGCAGCTTGGCGGCTGGCTTCTCTTCCTACGAGCAGTACTTC	CASSLAAGFSSYEQYF
.	.	TRBJ2-1	TRBV6-1	TGTGCCAGCAGTGATTCGGGGCCGGGCAATGAGCAGTTCTTC	CASSDSGPGNEQFF
.	TRBD1	TRBJ1-5	TRBV7-9	TGTGCCAGCAGCATAGGGACAGGGGGACTAAATCAGCCCCAGCATTTT	CASSIGTGGLNQPQHF
.	.	TRBJ2-5	TRBV6-1	TGTGCCAGCAGTGAATCTAACCTTAGAGCAGAGACCCAGTACTTC	CASSESNLRAETQYF
.	.	TRBJ2-3	TRBV11-3	TGTGCCAGCAGCTTAGATGGATTTGGTTCTGGCACAGATACGCAGTATTTT	CASSLDGFGSGTDTQYF
.	.	TRBJ2-3	TRBV2	TGTGCCAGCATCCGGACAGAGGGAGATACGCAGTATTTT	CASIRTEGDTQYF
few	.	TRBJ2-2	TRBV19	TGTGCCAGTAGTACCCCTCCGGGGTCCGGGGAGCTGTTTTTT	CASSTPPGSGELFF
few	TRBD1	TRBJ2-5	TRBV25-1	TGTGCCAGCAGTGCCCCCGGGACAGGGTTGTGGGAGACCCAGTACTTC	CASSAPGTGLWETQYF
.	TRBD2	TRBJ2-7	TRBV14	TGTGCCAGCAGTCACGCTCCAGGGAGTAGCGGGAGGGCATACGAGCAGTACTTC	CASSHAPGSSGRAYEQYF
few	TRBD2	TRBJ2-3	TRBV13	TGTGCCAGCAGCTTAGGCGGAATAGCGGGAGTTCATCCAGATACGCAGTATTTT	CASSLGGIAGVHPDTQYF
.	TRBD2	TRBJ2-5	TRBV12-5	TGTGCTAGTGGTTCCGTTCTAGCGGAGCAGACCCAAGAGACCCAGTACTTC	CASGSVLAEQTQETQYF
.	.	TRBJ2-5	TRBV7-9	TGTGCCAGCAGCGGTCGCGGTGGAGAGACCCAGTACTTC	CASSGRGGETQYF
.	.	TRBJ2-2	TRBV4-3	TGCGCCAGCAGCCAAGATCCAGCGGGACAGAACACCGGGGAGCTGTTTTTT	CASSQDPAGQNTGELFF
.	TRBD1	TRBJ1-2	TRBV6-5	TGTGCCAGCAGCGCTGGACAGGGGTTTGGCTACACCTTC	CASSAGQGFGYTF
.	TRBD1	TRBJ1-1	TRBV5-1	TGCGCCAGCAGCGGGGGGACAGCGACGAACACTGAAGCTTTCTTT	CASSGGTATNTEAFF
.	.	TRBJ2-7	TRBV25-1	TGTGCCAGCAGTGAATACCCCGGGGTCTACGAGCAGTACTTC	CASSEYPGVYEQYF
.	TRBD1	TRBJ2-2	TRBV19	TGTGCCAGTAGGACCACGGGACAGCTAAACACCGGGGAGCTGTTTTTT	CASRTTGQLNTGELFF
.	.	TRBJ1-1	TRBV5-1	TGCGCCAGCAGCTTGGCCTCCAGGGATACTGAAGCTTTCTTT	CASSLASRDTEAFF
.	TRBD2	TRBJ2-1	TRBV19	TGTGCCAGTAGTATCCAGCGGGGAACCTACAATGAGCAGTTCTTC	CASSIQRGTYNEQFF
.	TRBD1	TRBJ2-7	TRBV9	TGTGCCAGCAGCGTCGGGACAGTAGCTTATGAGCAGTACTTC	CASSVGTVAYEQYF
.	TRBD1	TRBJ2-1	TRBV5-4	TGTGCCAGCAGCTCCGGACCGGGACAGGACTACAATGAGCAGTTCTTC	CASSSGPGQDYNEQFF
few	.	TRBJ1-2	TRBV2	TGTGCCAGCAGTGAACAGAACTATGGCTACACCTTC	CASSEQNYGYTF
.	.	TRBJ1-5	TRBV7-3	TGTGCCAGCAGCTTAGATAGCAATCAGCCCCAGCATTTT	CASSLDSNQPQHF
.	.	TRBJ2-5	TRBV12-5	TGTGCTAGTGGTTTGGGGCAGGATCAAGAGACCCAGTACTTC	CASGLGQDQETQYF
.	TRBD1	TRBJ2-3	TRBV5-6	TGTGCCAGCAGCCCGACAGGGAGCACAGATACGCAGTATTTT	CASSPTGSTDTQYF
few	.	TRBJ2-2	TRBV5-6	TGTGCCAGCAGCACCTACAGGACGGCGGGCACCGGGGAGCTGTTTTTT	CASSTYRTAGTGELFF
.	TRBD1	TRBJ1-6	TRBV13	TGTGCCAGCGGTAGGGACAGGGATTACTCACCCCTCCACTTT	CASGRDRDYSPLHF
.	TRBD2	TRBJ2-7	TRBV19	TGTGCCAGTGGACTAGCGGGATCCTACGAGCAGTACTTC	CASGLAGSYEQYF
.	.	TRBJ1-1	TRBV19	TGTGCCAGTAGTACGTCCCGTCTGAACACTGAAGCTTTCTTT	CASSTSRLNTEAFF
few	TRBD2	TRBJ2-7	TRBV5-6	TGTGCCAGCAGCGCGCCGGGACTAGCGGGGGGGCCGGGGGAGCAGTACTTC	CASSAPGLAGGPGEQYF
.	.	TRBJ2-3	TRBV9	TGTGCCAGCAGCGTATATGCGGGAACTAGCACAGATACGCAGTATTTT	CASSVYAGTSTDTQYF
.	.	TRBJ2-2	TRBV5-1	TGCGCCAGCAGCTTGAGAGGACACGCTAACACCGGGGAGCTGTTTTTT	CASSLRGHANTGELFF
.	TRBD1	TRBJ2-2	TRBV4-3	TGCGCCAGCAGCCAAGTGACAGGGTTGGTCTCCGGGGAGCTGTTTTTT	CASSQVTGLVSGELFF
.	TRBD1	TRBJ2-1	TRBV7-7	TGTGCCAGCAGCTTCGGGACAGGCCCGAGCAATGAGCAGTTCTTC	CASSFGTGPSNEQFF
.	.	TRBJ2-2	TRBV4-2	TGTGCCAGCAGCCAAGACACTAGCACCGGGGAGCTGTTTTTT	CASSQDTSTGELFF
.	.	TRBJ1-6	TRBV10-3	TGTGCCAGCCAGGGCGATAGTTCACCCCTCCACTTT	CASQGDSSPLHF
.	.	TRBJ2-1	TRBV10-2	TGCGCCAGCAGCGCGTCCGACAATGAGCAGTTCTTC	CASSASDNEQFF
.	.	TRBJ2-5	TRBV9	TGTGCCAGCAGCGTAACGATTCAGACCCAGTACTTC	CASSVTIQTQYF
.	.	TRBJ1-5	TRBV19	TGTGCCAGTAGTCCTCGGGAAGGGAGAAAGCCCCAGCATTTT	CASSPREGRKPQHF
.	.	TRBJ1-2	TRBV11-2	TGTGCCAGCAGCTTAGAGCAGGGTAGGGATGGCTACACCTTC	CASSLEQGRDGYTF
.	.	TRBJ1-2	TRBV7-3	TGTGCCAGCAGCGACGGGCCAGACTATGGCTACACCTTC	CASSDGPDYGYTF
.	.	TRBJ1-1	TRBV18	TGTGCCAGCTCACCACAAGGACAGCTTGTCAGCACTGAAGCTTTCTTT	CASSPQGQLVSTEAFF
.	TRBD1	TRBJ2-2	TRBV11-3	TGTGCCAGCAGCTTAACAGGGGGGAACACCGGGGAGCTGTTTTTT	CASSLTGGNTGELFF
.	TRBD1	TRBJ1-1	TRBV5-6	TGTGCCAGCAGCCCCGGGACAGTGAACACTGAAGCTTTCTTT	CASSPGTVNTEAFF
.	.	TRBJ2-5	TRBV7-3	TGTGCCAGCAGCTTGGGCTGGCAAGAGACCCAGTACTTC	CASSLGWQETQYF